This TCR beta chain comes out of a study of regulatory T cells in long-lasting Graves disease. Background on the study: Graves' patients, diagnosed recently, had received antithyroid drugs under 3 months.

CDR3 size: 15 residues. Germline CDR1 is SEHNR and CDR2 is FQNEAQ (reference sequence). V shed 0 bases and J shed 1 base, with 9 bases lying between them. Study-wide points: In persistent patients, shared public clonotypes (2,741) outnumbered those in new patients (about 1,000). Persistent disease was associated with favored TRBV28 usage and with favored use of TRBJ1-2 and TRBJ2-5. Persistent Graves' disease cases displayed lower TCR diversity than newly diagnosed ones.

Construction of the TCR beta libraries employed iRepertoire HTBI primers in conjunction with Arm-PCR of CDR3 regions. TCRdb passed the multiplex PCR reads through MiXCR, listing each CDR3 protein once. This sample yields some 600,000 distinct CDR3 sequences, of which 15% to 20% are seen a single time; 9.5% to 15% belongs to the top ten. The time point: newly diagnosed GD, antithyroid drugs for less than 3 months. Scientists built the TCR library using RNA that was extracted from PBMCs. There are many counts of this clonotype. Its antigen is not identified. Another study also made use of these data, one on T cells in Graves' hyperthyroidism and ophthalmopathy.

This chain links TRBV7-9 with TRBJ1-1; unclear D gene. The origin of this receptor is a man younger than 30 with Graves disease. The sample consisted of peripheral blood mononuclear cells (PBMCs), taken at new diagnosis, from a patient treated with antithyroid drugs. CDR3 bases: TGTGCCAGCAGCTTAGCCGGACGGCGGAACACTGAAGCTTTCTTT. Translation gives CASSLAGRRNTEAFF.